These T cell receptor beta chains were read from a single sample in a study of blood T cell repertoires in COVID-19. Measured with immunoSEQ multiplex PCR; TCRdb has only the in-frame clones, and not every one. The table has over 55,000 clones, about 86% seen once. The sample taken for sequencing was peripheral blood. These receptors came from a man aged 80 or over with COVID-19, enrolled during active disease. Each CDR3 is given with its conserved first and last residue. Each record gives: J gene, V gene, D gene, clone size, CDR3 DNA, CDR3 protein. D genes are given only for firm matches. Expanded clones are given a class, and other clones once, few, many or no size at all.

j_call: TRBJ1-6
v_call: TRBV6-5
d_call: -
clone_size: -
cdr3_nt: TGTGCCAGCAGTCGAGACAGGATCGGTTCACCCCTCCACTTT
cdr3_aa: CASSRDRIGSPLHF

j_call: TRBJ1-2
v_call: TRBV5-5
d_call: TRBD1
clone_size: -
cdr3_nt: TGTGCCAGCAGCTTGGGGCCACAGGGGGCGGTCGGCGGCTACACCTTC
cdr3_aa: CASSLGPQGAVGGYTF

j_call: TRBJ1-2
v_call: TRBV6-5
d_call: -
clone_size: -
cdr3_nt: TGTGCCACTTCCCCCCGGGCTAACTATGGCTACACCTTC
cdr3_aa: CATSPRANYGYTF

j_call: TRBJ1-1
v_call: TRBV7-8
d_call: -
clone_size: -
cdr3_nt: TGTGCCAGCAGCCCGGACAGCATGAACACTGAAGCTTTCTTT
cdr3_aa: CASSPDSMNTEAFF

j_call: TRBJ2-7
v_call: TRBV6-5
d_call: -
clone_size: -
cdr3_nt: TGTGCCAGCAGTTACTCGTCCCACTTAAAGAACGCCGAGCAGTACTTC
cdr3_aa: CASSYSSHLKNAEQYF

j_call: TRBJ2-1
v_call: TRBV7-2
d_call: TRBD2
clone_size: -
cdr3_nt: TGTGCCAGCAGCTTATCTAGCGGGAGTGGAAATGAGCAGTTCTTC
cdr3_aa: CASSLSSGSGNEQFF

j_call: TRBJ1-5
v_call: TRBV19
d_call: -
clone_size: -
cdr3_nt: TGTGCCAGTACCGAATCACCGGGGAAGAGGGCCCAGCATTTT
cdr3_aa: CASTESPGKRAQHF

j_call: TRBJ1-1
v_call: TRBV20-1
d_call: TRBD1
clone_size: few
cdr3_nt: TGCAGTGCCCACGACAGGGGGAGGGCTTTCTTT
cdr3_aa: CSAHDRGRAFF

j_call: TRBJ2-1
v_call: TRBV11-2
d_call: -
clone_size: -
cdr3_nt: TGTGCCAGCGGCCCCTACGCGGAGAACAATGAGCAGTTCTTC
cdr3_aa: CASGPYAENNEQFF

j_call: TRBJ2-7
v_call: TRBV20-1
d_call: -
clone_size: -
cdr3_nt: TGCAGTGCCCGGGCGGGCTACGAGCAGTACTTC
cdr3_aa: CSARAGYEQYF

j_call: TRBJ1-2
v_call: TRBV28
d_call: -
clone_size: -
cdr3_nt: TGTGCCAGCAGCCCTTTCGGGGACTATGGCTACACCTTC
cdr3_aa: CASSPFGDYGYTF

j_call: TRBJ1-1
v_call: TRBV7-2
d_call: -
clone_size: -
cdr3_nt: TGTGCCAGCAGCTCGACAGGGAACACTGAAGCTTTCTTT
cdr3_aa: CASSSTGNTEAFF

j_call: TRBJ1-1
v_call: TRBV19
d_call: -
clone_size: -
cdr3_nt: TGTGCCAGTAGTTGGGGAGGTTTCACTGAAGCTTTCTTT
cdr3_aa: CASSWGGFTEAFF

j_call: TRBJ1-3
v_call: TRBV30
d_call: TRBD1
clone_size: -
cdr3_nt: TGTGCCTGGGGGGGACAGGGTTCCTCTGGAAACACCATATATTTT
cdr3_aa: CAWGGQGSSGNTIYF

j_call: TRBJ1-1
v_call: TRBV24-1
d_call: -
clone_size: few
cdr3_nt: TGTGCCACCAGTGATTCCCGCAACCCGTTAAGGAGTAAGACTGAAGCTTTCTTT
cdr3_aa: CATSDSRNPLRSKTEAFF

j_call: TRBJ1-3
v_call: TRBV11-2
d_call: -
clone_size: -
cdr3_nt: TGTGCCAGCAGCTCACAAGGACTCCAGCCTGATGGAAACACCATATATTTT
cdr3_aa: CASSSQGLQPDGNTIYF

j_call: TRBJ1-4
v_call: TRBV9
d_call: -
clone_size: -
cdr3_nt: TGTGCCAGCAGCGTAGATAGGGGAAATGAAAAACTGTTTTTT
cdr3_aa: CASSVDRGNEKLFF

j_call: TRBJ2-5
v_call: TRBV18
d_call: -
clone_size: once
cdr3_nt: TGTGCCAGCTCACCTCGGCAAGGGGTGCAGACCCAGTACTTC
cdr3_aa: CASSPRQGVQTQYF

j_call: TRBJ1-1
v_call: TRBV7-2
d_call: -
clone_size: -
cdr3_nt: TGTGCCAACAACTTAGGCGCTACGGGGACTGAAGCTTTCTTT
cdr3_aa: CANNLGATGTEAFF

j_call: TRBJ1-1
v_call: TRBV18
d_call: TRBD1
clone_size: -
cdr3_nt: TGTGCCAGCTCACCAAACAGGGGGCTGAACACTGAAGCTTTCTTT
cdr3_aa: CASSPNRGLNTEAFF

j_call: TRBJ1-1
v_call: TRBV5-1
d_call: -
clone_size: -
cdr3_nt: TGCGCCAGCAGCTTACTTACTCCCGCGTCGAACACTGAAGCTTTCTTT
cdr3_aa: CASSLLTPASNTEAFF

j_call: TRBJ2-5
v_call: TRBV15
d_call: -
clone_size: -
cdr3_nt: TGTGCCACCAGCGCCGGGGAATACCAAGAGACCCAGTACTTC
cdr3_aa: CATSAGEYQETQYF

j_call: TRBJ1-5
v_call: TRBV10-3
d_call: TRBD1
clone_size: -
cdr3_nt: TGTGCCGGCGCCCGGGACAGGGACCAGCCCCAGCATTTT
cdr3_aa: CAGARDRDQPQHF

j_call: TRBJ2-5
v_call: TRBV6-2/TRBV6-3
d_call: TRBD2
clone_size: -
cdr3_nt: TGTGCCAGCAGCACGGGAGGGGAGACCCAGTACTTC
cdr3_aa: CASSTGGETQYF

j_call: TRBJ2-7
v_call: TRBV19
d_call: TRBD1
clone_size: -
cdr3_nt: TGTGCCAGTAGTCCGCGACAGGGGGGGTCCTACGAGCAGTACTTC
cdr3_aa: CASSPRQGGSYEQYF

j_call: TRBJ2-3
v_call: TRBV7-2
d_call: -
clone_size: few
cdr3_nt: TGTGCCAGCAGCCGGACAGATACGCAGTATTTT
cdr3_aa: CASSRTDTQYF

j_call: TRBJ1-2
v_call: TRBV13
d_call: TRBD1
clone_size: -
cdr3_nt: TGTGCCAGCAGCCCCGGACAGGGTAACTATGGCTACACCTTC
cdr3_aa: CASSPGQGNYGYTF

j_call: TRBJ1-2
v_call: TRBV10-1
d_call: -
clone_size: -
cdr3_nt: TGCGCCAGCCTGCCGAGACAGGTACTAGCTAACTATGGCTACACCTTC
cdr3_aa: CASLPRQVLANYGYTF

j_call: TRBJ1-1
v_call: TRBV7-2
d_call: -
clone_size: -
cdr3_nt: TGTGCCAGCAGTGCGGTCCAACTGGCTTTCTTT
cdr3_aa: CASSAVQLAFF

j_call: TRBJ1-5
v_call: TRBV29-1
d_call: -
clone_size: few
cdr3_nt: TGCAGCGCGGCGAAGGGGGACAATCAGCCCCAGCATTTT
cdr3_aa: CSAAKGDNQPQHF

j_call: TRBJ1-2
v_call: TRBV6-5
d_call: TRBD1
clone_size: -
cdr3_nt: TGTGCCAGCAGTTCGGGACAGGGGGGTTATGGCTACACCTTC
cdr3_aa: CASSSGQGGYGYTF

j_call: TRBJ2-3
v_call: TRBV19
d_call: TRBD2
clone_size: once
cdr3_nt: TGTGCCAGTAGGCGGACTAGCGGGGAGACCACAGATACGCAGTATTTT
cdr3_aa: CASRRTSGETTDTQYF

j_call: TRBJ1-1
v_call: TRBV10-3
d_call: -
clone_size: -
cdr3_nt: TGTGCCATCAGTGATAGAGACAAGAACACTGAAGCTTTCTTT
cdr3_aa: CAISDRDKNTEAFF

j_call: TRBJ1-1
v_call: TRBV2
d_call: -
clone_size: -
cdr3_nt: TGTGCCAGCAGCGCGGACACGAACACTGAAGCTTTCTTT
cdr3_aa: CASSADTNTEAFF

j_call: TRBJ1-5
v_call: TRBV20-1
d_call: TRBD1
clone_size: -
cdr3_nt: TGCAGTGCTAGTAGAAGACAGGGGAGCAATCAGCCCCAGCATTTT
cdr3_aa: CSASRRQGSNQPQHF